The 8 T cell receptor beta chains below come from one sample, sequenced in a study of long-term antiretroviral therapy in people with HIV (dated by TCRdb to between 2021 and 2023). The immunoSEQ hsTCRB v3.0 assay was used at survey level resolution to sequence the TRB variable region. Not all clones reach the TCRdb copy of this immuneACCESS table, which keeps in-frame sequences only. Checked studies attribute under half of the gap to unresolved V genes and leave the rest unexplained. Here the sample has just over 20,000 clones; approximately 80% occur a single time. The ten most abundant clones make up roughly 4.8% of the sample. Sequenced here: unsorted PBMCs, sampled 0.5 years after starting antiretroviral therapy. All receptors come from a young man with HIV.

This rearrangement joins TRBV7-9 to TRBJ2-7, with TRBD2 as a possible D gene (6 bases). This CDR3 is built from 14 residues. V was clipped by 6 bases and J by 2 bases, with 14 bases between them. Germline CDR1 and CDR2: SEHNR and FQNEAQ (reference sequence). CDR3 bases: TGTGCCAGCAGTCGGGGGTGGAGTCCCTACGAGCAGTACTTC. Residues: CASSRGWSPYEQYF.

V usage is TRBV7-7 and J usage is TRBJ2-3; 8 nucleotides line up with TRBD2. This CDR3 has 13 amino acids. Germline V CDR1 and CDR2: SSHAT, FNYEAQ (reference sequence). The V segment lost 6 bases and the J segment 5 bases; nucleotides outside the gene matches: 4. CDR3 nucleotide sequence: TGTGCCAGCAGTGGGACTAGTGGAGATACGCAGTATTTT. Translation: CASSGTSGDTQYF.

The V call is TRBV9, the J call TRBJ2-7; a possible D gene is TRBD2 (6 bases). The CDR3 runs 13 residues. The V end was cut by 4 bases, the J end by 5 bases, with 13 bases between. Germline V gives CDR1 SGDLS, CDR2 YYNGEE. The CDR3 DNA sequence: TGTGCCAGCAGCCTCGGGAGAAGGAACGAGCAGTACTTC. Translated, it gives CASSLGRRNEQYF. The entire variable domain, with the rest obtained from reference TRBV9 and TRBJ2-7, is as follows: DSGVTQTPKHLITATGQRVTLRCSPRSGDLSVYWYQQSLDQGLQFLIQYYNGEERAKGNILERFSAQQFPDLHSELNLSSLELGDSALYFCASSLGRRNEQYFGPGTRLTVT.

The J gene is TRBJ2-5, the V gene TRBV7-9; D is perhaps TRBD1 (6 bases). V lost 5 bases and J 1 base, leaving 11 bases between the germline ends. In germline, CDR1 is SEHNR, CDR2 FQNEAQ (reference sequence). CDR3 size: 14 residues. Here the CDR3 reads CASSLDSLQETQYF. In DNA form, the CDR3 reads TGTGCCAGCAGCCTGGACAGCCTCCAAGAGACCCAGTACTTC.

A single count supports this clone. The J gene is TRBJ1-2, the V gene TRBV2; a possible D gene is TRBD1 (6 bases). The CDR3 contains 11 residues. Germline V lookup: CDR1 SNHLY, CDR2 FYNNEI. The germline V and J ends were trimmed by 10 bases and 7 bases, with 13 bases remaining between them. CDR3 DNA sequence: TGTGCCACCCAGGCCAGGGGTGGCTACACCTTC. Protein product: CATQARGGYTF. Filled out from reference TRBV2 and TRBJ1-2, the complete variable domain reads EPEVTQTPSHQVTQMGQEVILRCVPISNHLYFYWYRQILGQKVEFLVSFYNNEISEKSEIFDDQFSVERPDGSNFTLKIRSTKLEDSAMYFCATQARGGYTFGSGTRLTVV.

V is TRBV5-1 and J is TRBJ1-2; 9 bases fit TRBD1. V trimming: 2 bases; J trimming: 4 bases; junction bases outside the gene matches: 3. The CDR3 is made up of 14 amino acids. Germline V gives CDR1 SGHRS, CDR2 YFSETQ. CDR3 region: CASSLGQGPYGYTF. The CDR3 DNA reads TGCGCCAGCAGCTTAGGACAGGGGCCCTATGGCTACACCTTC.

The chain recombines TRBV23-1 with TRBJ2-5; D is unresolved. TRBV23-1 is an ORF; its function is uncertain. The CDR3 runs to 12 residues. The V end lost 2 bases, the J end lost 3 bases, and 4 bases lay between the germline ends. The DNA of the CDR3 is TGCGCCAGCAGTCAAGACAAAGAGACCCAGTACTTC. Protein product: CASSQDKETQYF.

The gene calls are TRBV6-5 and TRBJ1-2; the D gene is possibly TRBD1 (5 bases). This CDR3 has 14 residues. Germline V lookup: CDR1 MNHEY, CDR2 SVGAGI. Deletions cut 1 base from V and 4 bases from J, with 10 bases between. The CDR3 nucleotides read TGTGCCAGCAGTTACTTAGGGACGGGCTATGGCTACACCTTC. Encoded protein: CASSYLGTGYGYTF.